One T cell receptor beta chain is described in this entry. This specimen belongs to a study of CD8 T cells in ankylosing spondylitis. TCRdb reprocessed the 5' RACE reads via MiXCR and lists one record per CDR3 protein. The repertoire includes about 150,000 distinct CDR3 sequences, 40% to 50% of them detected once, and over 12% sits in the top ten. The receptor was isolated from a male donor with ankylosing spondylitis. Sequencing used synovial fluid, either unsorted or a sorted T cell fraction (not recorded which).

The CDR3 nucleotides are TGTGCCAGCAGCCCCTCGGGGGGGACTGAAGCTTTCTTT. This translates into CASSPSGGTEAFF. This chain uses TRBV7-3 with TRBJ1-1; TRBD1 might be the D (5 bases). Germline CDR1 reads SGHTA; CDR2 reads FQGTGA. Between the trimmed V and J ends, which lost 5 bases and 5 bases, there was a span of 12 bases. This CDR3 comprises 13 residues.